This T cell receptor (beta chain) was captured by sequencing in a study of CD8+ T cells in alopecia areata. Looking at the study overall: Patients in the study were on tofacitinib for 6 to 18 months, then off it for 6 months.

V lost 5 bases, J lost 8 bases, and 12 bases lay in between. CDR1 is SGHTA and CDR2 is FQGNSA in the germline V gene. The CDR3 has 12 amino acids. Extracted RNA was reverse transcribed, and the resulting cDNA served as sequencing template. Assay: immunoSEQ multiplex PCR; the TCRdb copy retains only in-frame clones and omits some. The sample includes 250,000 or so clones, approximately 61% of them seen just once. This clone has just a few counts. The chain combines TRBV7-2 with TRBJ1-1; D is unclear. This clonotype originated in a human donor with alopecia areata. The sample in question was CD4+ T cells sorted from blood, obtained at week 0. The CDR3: CASSIQRSEAFF. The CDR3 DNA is TGTGCCAGCAGCATTCAGAGGAGCGAAGCTTTCTTT. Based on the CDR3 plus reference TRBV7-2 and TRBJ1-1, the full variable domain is GAGVSQSPSNKVTEKGKDVELRCDPISGHTALYWYRQSLGQGLEFLIYFQGNSAPDKSGLPSDRFSAERTGGSVSTLTIQRTQQEDSAVYLCASSIQRSEAFFGQGTRLTVV.